Shown below are 2 T cell receptor beta chains from a single sample sequenced in a study of early T cells in non-severe SARS-CoV-2 infection. TCRdb reprocessed the 5' RACE reads with MiXCR, giving one entry per CDR3 protein. The top ten hold roughly 6% of the sample, which has 60,000 to 75,000 distinct CDR3 sequences, around 11% seen once. The material sequenced was whole blood. The receptors here all came from an adult who was a healthcare worker with PCR-confirmed SARS-CoV-2 infection or an uninfected control (not recorded which).

V usage is TRBV7-8 and J usage is TRBJ2-5, with D maybe TRBD2 (6 bases). Germline V gene sequence: CDR1 SGHVS, CDR2 FQNEAQ. Trimming pared 5 bases from V and 1 base from J, leaving 26 bases between. CDR3 length equals 19 residues. For the CDR3, the DNA is TGTGCCAGCAGCCTGGCGGGGTTAGCAGTCGGCCAGTTCCAAGAGACCCAGTACTTC. The encoded protein is CASSLAGLAVGQFQETQYF.

The genes are TRBV6-5 and TRBJ2-6; D is undetermined. The CDR3 consists of 16 residues. Germline V gene sequence: CDR1 MNHEY, CDR2 SVGAGI. Trimming stripped 7 bases from V and 0 bases from J, with 13 bases between. The chain's CDR3 is CASKPDGISGANVLTF. The CDR3 DNA sequence: TGTGCCAGCAAACCGGACGGAATCTCTGGGGCCAACGTCCTGACTTTC.